The rows below give T cell receptor beta chains drawn from one sample of a study of cytomegalovirus exposure and HLA in healthy donors. TCRdb's table, derived via immunoSEQ multiplex PCR, lists solely in-frame clones and lacks some. The repertoire includes about 120,000 clones, 80% to 90% of them detected once, and about 1.8% sits in the top ten. Sequencing was performed on PBMCs. The source is a man aged 35 to 55 in good health and CMV-seronegative. Both conserved end residues are part of each CDR3. The order of the fields is clone size, J gene, D gene, V gene, CDR3 DNA, CDR3 protein. D genes are given only for firm matches. Rows may omit the clone size; those that give it use once, few, many or a size class.

clone size: .; J gene: TRBJ1-2; D gene: .; V gene: TRBV28; CDR3 DNA: TGTGCCAGCAGCGAGAGGAGGCGTGGCTATGGCTACACCTTC; CDR3 protein: CASSERRRGYGYTF
clone size: .; J gene: TRBJ2-7; D gene: .; V gene: TRBV9; CDR3 DNA: TGTGCCAGCAGCGTTGACCCGACAGGAACCTACGAGCAGTACTTC; CDR3 protein: CASSVDPTGTYEQYF
clone size: .; J gene: TRBJ2-7; D gene: .; V gene: TRBV12-5; CDR3 DNA: TGTGCTAGTGGTCCCCCCCAGGGAAGGAACGAGCAGTACTTC; CDR3 protein: CASGPPQGRNEQYF
clone size: .; J gene: TRBJ2-7; D gene: .; V gene: TRBV9; CDR3 DNA: TGTGCCAGCAGCGTAGGACAGGAGGACTACGAGCAGTACTTC; CDR3 protein: CASSVGQEDYEQYF
clone size: .; J gene: TRBJ1-2; D gene: .; V gene: TRBV9; CDR3 DNA: TGTGCCAGCAGCCCCCCCGGAGGGTTGGAGCTCCAATTC; CDR3 protein: CASSPPGGLELQF
clone size: .; J gene: TRBJ2-7; D gene: .; V gene: TRBV28; CDR3 DNA: TGTGCCAGCAGTTTAGGTCCGAGCTCCTACGAGCAGTACTTC; CDR3 protein: CASSLGPSSYEQYF
clone size: .; J gene: TRBJ2-2; D gene: .; V gene: TRBV7-2; CDR3 DNA: TGTGCCAGCAGTCCCATCCCCGGGGAGCTGTTTTTT; CDR3 protein: CASSPIPGELFF
clone size: .; J gene: TRBJ1-3; D gene: TRBD1; V gene: TRBV30; CDR3 DNA: TGTGCCCTCCACAGGGGCTCTGGAAACACCATATATTTT; CDR3 protein: CALHRGSGNTIYF
clone size: .; J gene: TRBJ1-6; D gene: TRBD1; V gene: TRBV7-9; CDR3 DNA: TGTGCCAGCGGCAGAGAAACAGGGGGCTATTCACCCCTCCACTTT; CDR3 protein: CASGRETGGYSPLHF
clone size: once; J gene: TRBJ2-6; D gene: .; V gene: TRBV28; CDR3 DNA: TGTGCCAGCAGTTTGAGGGTCTCTGGGGCCAACGTCCTGACTTTC; CDR3 protein: CASSLRVSGANVLTF